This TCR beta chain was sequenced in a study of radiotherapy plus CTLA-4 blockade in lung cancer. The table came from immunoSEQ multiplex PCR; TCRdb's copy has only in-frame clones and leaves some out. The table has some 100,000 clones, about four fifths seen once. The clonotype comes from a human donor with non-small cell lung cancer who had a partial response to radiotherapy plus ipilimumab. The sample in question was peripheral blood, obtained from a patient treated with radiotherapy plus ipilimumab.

CDR3 protein: CATSREQGRVETQYF. The CDR3 DNA reads as TGTGCCACCAGCAGAGAGCAGGGGAGGGTAGAGACCCAGTACTTC. The chain recombines TRBV15 with TRBJ2-5; weak D call: TRBD2 (7 bases). This CDR3 has 15 residues. The V gene's germline CDR1 is LNHNV and CDR2 YYDKDF (reference sequence). Deletions cut 0 bases from V and 4 bases from J, with 12 bases between.